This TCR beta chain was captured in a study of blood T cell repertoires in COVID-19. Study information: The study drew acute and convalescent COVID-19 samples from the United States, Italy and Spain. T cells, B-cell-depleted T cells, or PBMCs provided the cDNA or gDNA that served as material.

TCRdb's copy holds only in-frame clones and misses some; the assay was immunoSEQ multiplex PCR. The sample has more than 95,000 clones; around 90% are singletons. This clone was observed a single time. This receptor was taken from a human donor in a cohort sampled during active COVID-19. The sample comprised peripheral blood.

This CDR3 reads CASSQGLAVNEQFF. The CDR3 DNA reads as TGTGCCAGCAGCCAAGGACTAGCGGTTAATGAGCAGTTCTTC. V is TRBV3-1 (or the pseudogene TRBV3-2) and J is TRBJ2-1; 9 bases line up with TRBD2. This CDR3 contains 14 residues. Germline CDR1 reads LGHDT; CDR2 reads YNNKEL (reference sequence). V lost 1 base and J lost 7; bases outside the gene matches: 2.